Each of the 7 T cell receptor beta chains below was sequenced from the same sample in a study of blood T cell repertoires in COVID-19. Only in-frame clones appear in the TCRdb table, and some are missing; sequencing was by immunoSEQ multiplex PCR. This sample has fewer than 500,000 clones; 88% occur once, and the top ten carry approximately 1%. Sequenced sample: PBMCs or T cells enriched from blood (not recorded which). These receptors all stem from a woman aged 25 to 39 with acute COVID-19.

The chain uses TRBV24-1 and TRBJ2-7; D uncertain. The CDR3 consists of 13 residues. Germline CDR1 reads KGHDR; CDR2 reads SFDVKD. The V end was cut by 0 bases, the J end by 4 bases, with 6 bases between. This CDR3 is CATSDLGSYEQYF. Here the CDR3 DNA reads TGTGCCACCAGTGATTTGGGCAGTTACGAGCAGTACTTC.

V usage is TRBV9 and J usage is TRBJ2-3; possible D gene TRBD2, 5 bases. CDR1 is SGDLS, CDR2 YYNGEE, per germline. CDR3 length: 16 amino acids. V lost 0 bases and J 2 bases, leaving 13 bases between the germline ends. The chain's CDR3 is CASSVAVSGPTDTQYF. DNA of the CDR3: TGTGCCAGCAGCGTAGCGGTGAGCGGACCCACAGATACGCAGTATTTT.

The DNA of the CDR3 is TGTGCCAGCAGTTCCGCAAGCGACAGGGGGCACGGCTACACCTTC. Protein product: CASSSASDRGHGYTF. This chain joins TRBV27 and TRBJ1-2, with 10 bases fitting TRBD1. Germline V gives CDR1 MNHEY, CDR2 SMNVEV (reference sequence). This CDR3 has 15 residues. The V segment lost 4 bases and the J segment 8 bases; nucleotides outside the gene matches: 10.

The V gene is TRBV2, the J gene TRBJ1-6; D remains unclear. The length of the CDR3 is 17 residues. Germline-derived CDR1 and CDR2 are SNHLY and FYNNEI. Trimming left V 1 base short and J 10 bases short, with 20 bases between. CDR3 coding DNA: TGTGCCAGCAGTGAAGTTTCCGGCGGGCGAGGGAGCTCACCCCTCCACTTT. This codes for CASSEVSGGRGSSPLHF.

The rearrangement links TRBV19 to TRBJ2-7; 8 bases match TRBD1. The CDR3 covers 15 residues. Trimming took 3 bases from V and 7 from J; bases not matched to a gene: 11. CDR1 LNHDA and CDR2 SQIVND come from the germline V gene (reference sequence). In DNA form, the CDR3 reads TGTGCCAGTAGTATGAGGAGGCAGGGGGCTGGAGAGCAGTACTTC. Its protein product is CASSMRRQGAGEQYF. Looking up the rest from reference TRBV19 and TRBJ2-7 gives the full variable domain: DGGITQSPKYLFRKEGQNVTLSCEQNLNHDAMYWYRQDPGQGLRLIYYSQIVNDFQKGDIAEGYSVSREKKESFPLTVTSAQKNPTAFYLCASSMRRQGAGEQYFGPGTRLTVT.

As concerns this clone: It is unclear where the CDR3 begins or ends on the DNA, so no DNA is shown, and the CDR3 is as TCRdb lists it. This sequence joins TRBV21-1 and TRBJ1-2; the listed D gene, TRBD1, was not tested against the DNA. TRBV21-1 is flagged as a pseudogene. The CDR3 sequence runs 17 residues, both termini included. CDR3 region: CASSGWGQGSWNYGYTF.

This sequence joins TRBV5-1 and TRBJ2-1, with D possibly TRBD1 on 6 matching bases. The CDR3 has 12 amino acids. Trimming stripped 3 bases from V and 9 bases from J, with 10 bases between. Germline V lookup: CDR1 SGHRS, CDR2 YFSETQ. The CDR3, as DNA: TGCGCCAGCAGCTATCAGGGGATTGAGCAGTTCTTC. Its translation is CASSYQGIEQFF.